The T cell receptor beta chain under discussion was sequenced for a study of T cell responses to AZD1222 COVID-19 vaccine. This CDR3 contains 14 residues. Trimming left V 3 bases short and J 4 bases short, with 12 bases between. Germline CDR1 SNHLY, CDR2 FYNNEI. Regarding the study as a whole: Unmutated variant regions are reportedly targeted by nearly half of spike-specific TCRs. AZD1222 recipients seropositive at baseline numbered only 5 or 6.

Clones were sequenced by immunoSEQ multiplex PCR, and TCRdb holds only the in-frame ones, with some missing. The sample carries over 70,000 clones, about 92% recorded once. Of note for this clone: What it binds is not known.

This chain uses TRBV2 with TRBJ1-1; tentative D call: TRBD1 (6 bases). The sample in question was peripheral blood, obtained 28 days after the second AZD1222 dose. The TCR was taken from an adult who received the AZD1222 COVID-19 vaccine. The CDR3, as DNA: TGTGCCAGCAGTGAGGGGGGGGGCGGCACTGAAGCTTTCTTT. This sequence encodes CASSEGGGGTEAFF.